One sample yielded the 21 T cell receptor beta chains listed below, sequenced in a study of regulatory T cells in long-lasting Graves disease. Construction of the TCR beta libraries employed iRepertoire HTBI primers in conjunction with Arm-PCR of CDR3 regions. TCRdb reanalysed the multiplex PCR reads using MiXCR and keeps one entry per CDR3 protein. Here the sample spans fewer than 550,000 distinct CDR3 sequences, about 16% being singletons. Time point specified: newly diagnosed GD, antithyroid drugs for less than 3 months. PBMC-extracted RNA yielded the TCR library. These data also featured in a second study, about T cells in Graves' hyperthyroidism and ophthalmopathy.

The material was peripheral blood mononuclear cells (PBMCs), obtained at new diagnosis, from a patient treated with antithyroid drugs. Receptors were obtained from a woman aged 40-60 years with Graves disease.

The table lists this clonotype with a few counts. J is TRBJ2-3 and V is TRBV24-1, with 8 nucleotides matching TRBD2. After removal of 4 bases from V and 2 bases from J, the junction contained 7 bases not matched to a gene. The CDR3 loop spans 16 amino acids. Germline V CDR1 and CDR2: KGHDR, SFDVKD. This CDR3 is CATSDPTSGSTDTQYF. The CDR3 coding sequence is TGTGCCACCAGTGACCCAACTAGCGGCTCCACAGATACGCAGTATTTT.

CDR3 bases: TGTGCCAGTAGTACAATTCCGGAAATTTATAGCAATCAGCCCCAGCATTTT. Protein sequence: CASSTIPEIYSNQPQHF. The rearrangement joins TRBV19 to TRBJ1-5; the D is unclear. V shed 4 bases and J shed 0 bases, with 16 bases lying between them. CDR1 and CDR2 (germline): LNHDA, SQIVND (reference sequence). There are 17 residues in the CDR3. Drawing the rest from reference TRBV19 and TRBJ1-5, the complete variable domain is DGGITQSPKYLFRKEGQNVTLSCEQNLNHDAMYWYRQDPGQGLRLIYYSQIVNDFQKGDIAEGYSVSREKKESFPLTVTSAQKNPTAFYLCASSTIPEIYSNQPQHFGDGTRLSIL.

Ten or more counts support this clonotype. V and J are TRBV11-2 and TRBJ2-7; TRBD1 is a possible D gene (5 bases). CDR1 SGHAT and CDR2 FQNNGV come from the germline V gene. Between the trimmed V and J ends, which lost 4 bases and 2 bases, there was a span of 21 bases. The CDR3 covers 17 residues. This CDR3 is CASSSLDTGLPAYEQYF. The CDR3 nucleotides are TGTGCCAGCAGCTCATTAGACACAGGTCTCCCAGCCTACGAGCAGTACTTC.

The chain couples TRBV6-1 to TRBJ2-3, with D unresolved. This CDR3 contains 12 residues. The ends were cut back, 6 bases at V and 14 bases at J, with 18 bases in the middle. Per germline, CDR1 MNHNS and CDR2 SASEGT. The CDR3 protein is CASRLLTAHRYF. DNA of the CDR3: TGTGCCAGCAGGCTACTAACGGCGCATAGGTATTTT.

In this sample, this clonotype turned up once. The chain employs TRBV6-2 or TRBV6-3 and TRBJ1-1; the match to TRBD1 covers 9 bases. The CDR3 extends over 12 amino acids. CDR1 and CDR2 from the germline V gene are MNHEY and SVGEGT. Trimming cost V 6 bases and J 8 bases; bases outside gene matches: 4. The chain's CDR3 is CASRQGAIEAFF. CDR3 in DNA: TGTGCCAGCAGACAGGGGGCTATCGAAGCTTTCTTT.

In this sample, this clonotype turned up many times. The chain recombines TRBV4-1 with TRBJ1-1; tentative D call: TRBD1 (5 bases). V was trimmed by 4 bases and J by 3 bases, leaving 15 bases between them. The CDR3 covers 15 residues. Germline V gene lookup returns CDR1 MGHRA and CDR2 YSYEKL. CDR3 region: CASSRPGRLDTEAFF. In DNA, the CDR3 is TGCGCCAGCAGCCGCCCGGGACGGCTGGACACTGAAGCTTTCTTT.

This chain connects TRBV9 to TRBJ1-4; no clear D. This CDR3 is built from 15 residues. The V and J ends lost 3 bases and 6 bases respectively, with 15 bases between them. Germline V lookup: CDR1 SGDLS, CDR2 YYNGEE. The DNA of the CDR3 is TGTGCCAGCAGCGGGGAAGGGTCGGATGATGAAAAACTGTTTTTT. Its translation: CASSGEGSDDEKLFF.

This clonotype was seen many times. The gene calls are TRBV12-3 or TRBV12-4 and TRBJ2-1, with D possibly TRBD2 on 6 matching bases. The CDR3 length is 13 residues. V was shortened by 3 bases and J by 5 bases, with 8 bases between the two germline ends. This chain's CDR3 is CASSFGGHNEQFF. In DNA form, the CDR3 reads TGTGCCAGCAGTTTCGGGGGACACAATGAGCAGTTCTTC.

The chain is built from TRBV5-1 and TRBJ2-1, with D maybe TRBD2 (5 bases). CDR1 is SGHRS, CDR2 YFSETQ, per germline. CDR3 length: 13 amino acids. Trimming removed 0 bases at V and 6 bases at J, with 7 bases between. CDR3 loop: CASSLDAGNEQFF. The CDR3 coding sequence is TGCGCCAGCAGCTTGGACGCGGGCAATGAGCAGTTCTTC.

In this sample, this clonotype turned up a few times. A read error is possible here, since a much larger clone lies one base away. V usage is TRBV6-5 and J usage is TRBJ2-1; no firm D call. There are 15 residues in the CDR3. From germline, CDR1 is MNHEY and CDR2 SVGAGI. CDR3 residues: CAGSYAVNSYNEQFF. Here the CDR3 DNA reads TGTGCCGGCAGTTACGCCGTCAACTCCTACAATGAGCAGTTCTTC.

The J gene is TRBJ2-7, the V gene TRBV20-1; 13 bases align to TRBD2. Per the germline V gene, CDR1 is DFQATT and CDR2 is SNEGSKA (reference sequence). This CDR3 is built from 16 residues. V trimming: 5 bases; J trimming: 2 bases; junction bases outside the gene matches: 9. CDR3 in amino acids: CSASAGTSGVAYEQYF. The CDR3 coding sequence is TGCAGTGCTTCCGCCGGGACTAGCGGGGTAGCCTACGAGCAGTACTTC.

This clonotype was found many times. The chain has TRBV2 and TRBJ1-4, with a possible D match to TRBD1 (5 bases). CDR1 SNHLY and CDR2 FYNNEI come from the germline V gene. The V end was cut by 7 bases, the J end by 8 bases, with 14 bases between. The CDR3 runs to 13 residues. The CDR3 DNA sequence: TGTGCCAGCAACCGAGACAGTCAGGAAAAACTGTTTTTT. This codes for CASNRDSQEKLFF.

This clonotype was seen only a few times. The CDR3 sequence is CASTLTENAEAFF. For the CDR3, the DNA is TGTGCCAGCACCTTAACAGAAAACGCTGAAGCTTTCTTT. J is TRBJ1-1 and V is TRBV6-1; D unclear. This CDR3 comprises 13 residues. From germline, CDR1 is MNHNS and CDR2 SASEGT. V shed 7 bases and J shed 6 bases, with 15 bases lying between them.

In its sample, this clonotype was seen many times. J is TRBJ1-1 and V is TRBV20-1; no clear D. The CDR3 contains 12 residues. The germline V and J ends were trimmed by 3 bases and 1 base, with 6 bases remaining between them. CDR1 and CDR2 (germline): DFQATT, SNEGSKA (reference sequence). CDR3 in amino acids: CSASGWNTEAFF. The CDR3 DNA follows: TGCAGTGCTAGTGGGTGGAACACTGAAGCTTTCTTT.

The rearrangement links TRBV7-9 to TRBJ2-1, with TRBD1 identical over 9 bases. Germline V gene lookup returns CDR1 SEHNR and CDR2 FQNEAQ (reference sequence). The CDR3 runs to 13 residues. Trimming took 9 bases from V and 10 from J; bases not matched to a gene: 10. The CDR3 loop reads CASVGTGTGEQFF. The CDR3 coding sequence is TGTGCCAGTGTCGGGACAGGGACAGGAGAGCAGTTCTTC.

CDR3 sequence reads: CASGWGQVTTEAFF. CDR3 coding DNA: TGTGCCAGCGGCTGGGGACAGGTAACCACTGAAGCTTTCTTT. The chain carries TRBV7-9 and TRBJ1-1, with 8 bases fitting TRBD1. The CDR3 length is 14 residues. V lost 8 bases, J lost 4 bases, and 9 bases stayed unmatched. CDR1 is SEHNR and CDR2 is FQNEAQ in the germline V gene (reference sequence). The whole variable domain, filled in from reference TRBV7-9 and TRBJ1-1, reads DTGVSQNPRHKITKRGQNVTFRCDPISEHNRLYWYRQTLGQGPEFLTYFQNEAQLEKSRLLSDRFSAERPKGSFSTLEIQRTEQGDSAMYLCASGWGQVTTEAFFGQGTRLTVV.

This clonotype was found a few times. The chain is built from TRBV9 and TRBJ1-4, with D uncertain. CDR1 is SGDLS and CDR2 is YYNGEE in the germline V gene. V lost 2 bases, J lost 6 bases, and 11 bases lay in between. The CDR3 extends over 14 amino acids. CDR3 amino acids: CASSVGPPYEKLFF. The CDR3, as DNA: TGTGCCAGCAGCGTTGGACCCCCATATGAAAAACTGTTTTTT. Looking up the rest from reference TRBV9 and TRBJ1-4 gives the full variable domain: DSGVTQTPKHLITATGQRVTLRCSPRSGDLSVYWYQQSLDQGLQFLIQYYNGEERAKGNILERFSAQQFPDLHSELNLSSLELGDSALYFCASSVGPPYEKLFFGSGTQLSVL.

In this sample, this clonotype turned up a few times. V gene TRBV7-9 combines with J gene TRBJ1-4, with D hard to call. This CDR3 is 18 amino acids long. V lost 5 bases and J 0 bases, leaving 19 bases between the germline ends. Germline lookup yields CDR1 SEHNR and CDR2 FQNEAQ (reference sequence). The CDR3 DNA reads as TGTGCCAGCAGCGCTCTTACCCTGGGGAGGTCAACTAATGAAAAACTGTTTTTT. Protein: CASSALTLGRSTNEKLFF.

The table lists this clonotype with many counts. This chain connects TRBV12-3 or TRBV12-4 to TRBJ2-3, with D perhaps TRBD1 or TRBD2 (5 bases each). The V and J ends lost 8 bases and 6 bases respectively, with 18 bases between them. The CDR3 runs 14 residues. The CDR3 DNA follows: TGTGCCAGCTGCCCGGGACCTATCGTGGATACGCAGTATTTT. Translating it yields CASCPGPIVDTQYF.

J is TRBJ1-2 and V is TRBV9; D unclear. This CDR3 comprises 13 residues. Germline V lookup: CDR1 SGDLS, CDR2 YYNGEE. V dropped 0 bases and J dropped 4 bases, with 7 bases sitting between them. CDR3 region: CASSVEGSYGYTF. The CDR3 DNA is TGTGCCAGCAGCGTAGAGGGCAGCTATGGCTACACCTTC.

A remark on this clonotype: A much larger clone sits a single nucleotide away, making a read error possible. This chain links TRBV12-5 with TRBJ1-4, with D uncertain. The germline V gene encodes CDR1 LGHNT and CDR2 FRNRAP. The CDR3 contains 15 residues. CDR3 sequence: CTSGLGEGTNEKLFF. The DNA for the CDR3 is TGTACTAGTGGTTTGGGCGAAGGAACTAATGAAAAACTGTTTTTT.